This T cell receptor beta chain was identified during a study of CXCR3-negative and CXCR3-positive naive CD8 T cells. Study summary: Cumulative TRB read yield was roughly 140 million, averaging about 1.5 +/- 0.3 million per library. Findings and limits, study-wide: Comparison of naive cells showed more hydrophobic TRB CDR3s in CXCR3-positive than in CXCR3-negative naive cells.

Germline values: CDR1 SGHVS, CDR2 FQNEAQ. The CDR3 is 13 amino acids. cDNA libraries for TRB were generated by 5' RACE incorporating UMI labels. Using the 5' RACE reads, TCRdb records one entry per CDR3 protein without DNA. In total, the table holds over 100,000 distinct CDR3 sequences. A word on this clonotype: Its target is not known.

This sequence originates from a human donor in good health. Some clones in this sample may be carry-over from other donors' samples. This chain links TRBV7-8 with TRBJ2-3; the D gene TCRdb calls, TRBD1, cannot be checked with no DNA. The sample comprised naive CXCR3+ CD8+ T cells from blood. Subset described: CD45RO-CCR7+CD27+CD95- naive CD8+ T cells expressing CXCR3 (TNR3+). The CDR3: CASSAPPGAPQYF.